This TCR beta chain was sequenced during a study of CD8+ T cells in alopecia areata. Turning to the study itself: Treated individuals took tofacitinib by mouth, 5 to 10 mg twice daily. Tofacitinib dosing lasted 6 to 18 months, which was then followed by 6 months off drug. Regarding the study as a whole: Researchers report lesional scalp, most notably alopecia totalis/universalis, outstripped normal scalp in clonality.

The V end lost 1 base, the J end lost 2 bases, and 6 bases lay between the germline ends. Germline CDR1 SGHRS, CDR2 YFSETQ. CDR3 length: 13 residues. As to this clone: Its antigen is not known.

Following extraction, RNA underwent reverse transcription to cDNA, which served as the sequencing template. This table comes from immunoSEQ multiplex PCR, and its TCRdb copy is limited to in-frame clones, with some not included. The data hold around 250,000 clones, with roughly two thirds observed a single time. The sequence came from a human donor with alopecia areata. The sequencing used CD4+ T cells sorted from blood, collected at week 0. The V and J genes are TRBV5-1 and TRBJ2-5, with D unclear. The CDR3 bases are TGCGCCAGCAGCTTGTCGTCGCAAGAGACCCAGTACTTC. It yields the protein CASSLSSQETQYF.